Following are 20 T cell receptor beta chains from one sample sequenced in a study of blood T cell repertoires in COVID-19. The data were produced by immunoSEQ multiplex PCR, yet TCRdb's version contains in-frame clones alone and is incomplete. The repertoire holds approximately 180,000 clones, about 80% seen once, with 8.4% in the top ten. Sequencing was performed on peripheral blood. These receptors originate from a woman in her 70s with acute or convalescent COVID-19.

This chain links TRBV5-6 with TRBJ1-2, with TRBD1 matching 7 bases. The CDR3 spans 14 residues. CDR1 is SGHDT and CDR2 is YYEEEE in the germline V gene. V was clipped by 0 bases and J by 8 bases; unmatched bases: 7. Here the CDR3 DNA reads TGTGCCAGCAGCTTGGACAGGGGATCCTGGGGCTACACCTTC. It translates to CASSLDRGSWGYTF.

This chain links TRBV24-1 with TRBJ1-1; no clear D. CDR3 length: 14 residues. V lost 5 bases and J lost 1, with 10 bases in between. Per germline, CDR1 KGHDR and CDR2 SFDVKD. This CDR3 reads CATSGLGANTEAFF. CDR3 coding DNA: TGTGCCACCAGTGGTTTAGGAGCGAACACTGAAGCTTTCTTT.

The chain uses TRBV27 and TRBJ2-1; D is unclear. Germline CDR1 reads MNHEY; CDR2 reads SMNVEV (reference sequence). The CDR3 covers 15 residues. V gave up 3 bases and J gave up 5 bases, with 14 bases separating them. The chain's CDR3 is CASSFRVGFHNEQFF. CDR3 DNA: TGTGCCAGCAGTTTCCGGGTAGGTTTCCACAATGAGCAGTTCTTC.

The CDR3 sequence is CASSGSVLVQYF. The DNA of the CDR3 is TGTGCCAGCAGTGGGAGTGTGCTGGTACAGTACTTC. The chain joins TRBV2 to TRBJ2-7; unclear D gene. In germline, CDR1 is SNHLY, CDR2 FYNNEI. This CDR3 comprises 12 residues. V lost 4 bases to trimming and J lost 10 bases, with 14 bases between them.

Only one count was recorded for this clone. The rearrangement joins TRBV24-1 to TRBJ1-1; TRBD1 matches at 10 bases. The CDR3 runs 13 residues. The V gene end was trimmed by 7 bases and the J gene end by 4 bases; junction bases not matched to a gene: 2. Germline V CDR1 and CDR2: KGHDR, SFDVKD. CDR3 residues: CATRDRGSTEAFF. The CDR3, as DNA: TGTGCCACCAGGGACAGGGGGAGCACTGAAGCTTTCTTT.

The chain couples TRBV5-1 to TRBJ2-5, with TRBD1 matching 7 bases. Trimming removed 1 base from V and 5 bases from J; junction bases left unmatched: 5. CDR1 SGHRS and CDR2 YFSETQ come from the germline V gene. The CDR3 runs to 14 residues. The DNA of the CDR3 is TGCGCCAGCAGCTTGTCCAGGGGGAGCGAGACCCAGTACTTC. Translating gives CASSLSRGSETQYF.

The V call is TRBV5-6, the J call TRBJ1-6; tentative D call: TRBD1 (6 bases). Germline loops: CDR1 SGHDT, CDR2 YYEEEE. The ends were cut back, 2 bases at V and 5 bases at J, with 11 bases in the middle. This CDR3 has 15 amino acids. The CDR3 region is CASSFGQLDNSPLHF. CDR3 coding DNA: TGTGCCAGCAGCTTTGGACAGCTAGATAATTCACCCCTCCACTTT.

V and J are TRBV5-1 and TRBJ2-7; D call uncertain. CDR3 size: 16 residues. V lost 2 bases and J 1 base, leaving 16 bases between the germline ends. From germline, CDR1 is SGHRS and CDR2 YFSETQ. The DNA of the CDR3 is TGCGCCAGCAGCTTAGTTGGGCCGTCCTTATCCTACGAGCAGTACTTC. Translation: CASSLVGPSLSYEQYF.

The chain recombines TRBV3-1 (or the pseudogene TRBV3-2) with TRBJ2-7, with 8 bases identical to TRBD1. Germline CDR1 LGHDT, CDR2 YNNKEL (reference sequence). J was trimmed by 0 bases and V by 7 bases; bases with no gene match: 8. The CDR3 totals 15 residues. The CDR3 sequence is CASTLGQGASYEQYF. CDR3 sequence (DNA): TGTGCCAGCACCCTAGGTCAGGGGGCCTCCTACGAGCAGTACTTC.

The V gene is TRBV12-3 or TRBV12-4, the J gene TRBJ1-2; D unresolved. This CDR3 region has 13 residues. The V and J ends lost 3 bases and 5 bases respectively, with 10 bases between them. The CDR3 protein is CASSFNSPYGYTF. The DNA of the CDR3 is TGTGCCAGCAGTTTCAACAGCCCATATGGCTACACCTTC.

This rearrangement joins TRBV5-1 to TRBJ2-1; TRBD2 might be the D (7 bases). The CDR3 is made up of 18 amino acids. Trimming took 1 base from V and 7 from J, leaving 24 bases between them. CDR1 is SGHRS, CDR2 YFSETQ, per germline. CDR3 DNA: TGCGCCAGCAGCTTGATCTCAGGGGCAGGGCGGGGGTCAAATGAGCAGTTCTTC. Translated: CASSLISGAGRGSNEQFF.

This clone is a singleton in its sample. DNA of the CDR3: TGTGCCAGCAGCTCCCCCTCGACTAGCCACGGCAATGAGCAGTTCTTC. This sequence encodes CASSSPSTSHGNEQFF. This sequence joins TRBV27 and TRBJ2-1, with TRBD2 matching over 7 bases. Germline V gene lookup returns CDR1 MNHEY and CDR2 SMNVEV (reference sequence). Losses at the gene ends were 6 bases for V and 6 bases for J; bases not matched to a gene: 14. The CDR3 has 16 amino acids.

The CDR3 region has the DNA TGTGCCAGCAGCCCGGCTCCAGGGACTAGCGGGGGGTCCTACAATGAGCAGTTCTTC. This codes for CASSPAPGTSGGSYNEQFF. The chain links TRBV7-6 to TRBJ2-1; 15 nucleotides line up with TRBD2. The V and J ends lost 5 bases and 1 base, in that order; junction bases with no gene match: 9. CDR3 length: 19 residues. The germline gives CDR1 SGHVS, CDR2 FNYEAQ.

CDR3 bases: TGTGCCTGGAGTGTTGGTCTAGCGAACACTGAAGCTTTCTTT. Its translation: CAWSVGLANTEAFF. The chain combines TRBV30 with TRBJ1-1; D not certain. CDR1 and CDR2 (germline): GTSNPN, SVGIG (reference sequence). The CDR3 length is 14 residues. Trimming pared 0 bases from V and 1 base from J, leaving 9 bases between. Full variable domain (missing parts from reference TRBV30 and TRBJ1-1): SQTIHQWPATLVQPVGSPLSLECTVEGTSNPNLYWYRQAAGRGLQLLFYSVGIGQISSEVPQNLSASRPQDRQFILSSKKLLLSDSGFYLCAWSVGLANTEAFFGQGTRLTVV.

The chain combines TRBV18 with TRBJ1-1; D remains unclear. V was shortened by 3 bases and J by 6 bases, with 11 bases between the two germline ends. The CDR3 contains 13 residues. CDR1 and CDR2 (germline): KGHSH, LQKENI. For the CDR3, the DNA is TGTGCCAGCTCACCCCAGCCGGGTTCTGAAGCTTTCTTT. Protein sequence: CASSPQPGSEAFF.

As regards this clone: The junction does not match germline at one end; this may be a read error. This chain connects TRBV10-3 to TRBJ2-7, with a weak D call TRBD2 (5 bases). The CDR3 loop spans 15 amino acids. Germline values: CDR1 ENHRY, CDR2 SYGVKD. The CDR3 loop reads CVISESMRVLYEQYF. CDR3 DNA sequence: TGTGTCATCAGTGAGTCGATGAGGGTACTCTACGAGCAGTACTTC.

This rearrangement joins TRBV29-1 to TRBJ1-6; the match to TRBD1 covers 7 bases. Germline loops: CDR1 SQVTM, CDR2 ANQGSEA. This CDR3 spans 14 amino acids. With V trimmed by 5 bases and J by 5 bases, 6 bases remained unmatched. CDR3 coding DNA: TGCAGCGTTAAGGCCGGGACAGATAATTCACCCCTCCACTTT. Its protein is CSVKAGTDNSPLHF.

V and J are TRBV28 and TRBJ1-1; no clear D gene. Germline lookup yields CDR1 MDHEN and CDR2 SYDVKM. The CDR3 is 18 residues long. The V end was cut by 3 bases, the J end by 5 bases, with 25 bases between. CDR3 sequence reads: CASSFPRALTSSTTEAFF. The DNA of the CDR3 is TGTGCCAGCAGTTTCCCGAGGGCACTGACCTCTAGTACGACTGAAGCTTTCTTT.

The chain carries TRBV5-1 and TRBJ1-5, with D maybe TRBD1 (5 bases). The CDR3 is made up of 15 amino acids. Per germline, CDR1 SGHRS and CDR2 YFSETQ. The V end was cut by 4 bases, the J end by 0 bases, with 11 bases between. CDR3 amino acids: CASSPLGGSNQPQHF. As DNA, the CDR3 is TGCGCCAGCAGCCCTCTCGGGGGTAGCAATCAGCCCCAGCATTTT.

The chain links TRBV5-4 to TRBJ1-2; weak D call: TRBD1 (5 bases). This CDR3 spans 12 amino acids. CDR1 is SGHNT and CDR2 is YYREEE in the germline V gene (reference sequence). The V end lost 0 bases, the J end lost 7 bases, and 7 bases lay between the germline ends. The CDR3 spells CASSLGRVGYTF. In DNA form, the CDR3 reads TGTGCCAGCAGCTTGGGCAGGGTTGGCTACACCTTC.